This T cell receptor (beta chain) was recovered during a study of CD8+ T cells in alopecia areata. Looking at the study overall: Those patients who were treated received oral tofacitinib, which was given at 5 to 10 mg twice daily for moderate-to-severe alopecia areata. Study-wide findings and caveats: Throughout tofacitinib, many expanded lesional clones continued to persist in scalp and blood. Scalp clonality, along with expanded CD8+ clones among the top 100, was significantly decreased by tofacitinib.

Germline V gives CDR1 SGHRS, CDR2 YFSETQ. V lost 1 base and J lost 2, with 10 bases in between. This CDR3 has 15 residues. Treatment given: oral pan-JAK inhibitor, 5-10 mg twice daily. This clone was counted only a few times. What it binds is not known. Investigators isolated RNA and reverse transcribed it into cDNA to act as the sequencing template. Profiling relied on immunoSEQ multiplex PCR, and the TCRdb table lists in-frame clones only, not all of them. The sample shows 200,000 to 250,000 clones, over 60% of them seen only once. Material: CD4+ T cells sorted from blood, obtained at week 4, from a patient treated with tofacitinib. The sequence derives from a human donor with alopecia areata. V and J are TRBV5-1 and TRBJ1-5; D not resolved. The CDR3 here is CASSLYVGGNQPQHF. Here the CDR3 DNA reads TGCGCCAGCAGCTTGTACGTGGGTGGCAATCAGCCCCAGCATTTT.